Reported below is one T cell receptor (beta chain). CDR1 is SGDLS and CDR2 is YYNGEE in the germline V gene. V was trimmed by 3 bases and J by 1 base, leaving 14 bases between them. The CDR3 length is 15 residues. The data are from a study of OX40 agonist ivuxolimab in advanced cancers. Study-level information: The study gave patients intravenous ivuxolimab at 0.01 to 10 mg/kg every 2 weeks.

Measured with immunoSEQ multiplex PCR; TCRdb has only the in-frame clones, and not every one. The table includes around 72,000 clones, about 85% detected once. This clonotype was obtained from an adult with an advanced solid tumor such as melanoma, head and neck, liver or kidney cancer. The chain carries TRBV9 and TRBJ2-7; a possible D gene is TRBD1 (5 bases). The material was CD4+ or CD8+ T cells sorted from blood, obtained in a trial of the OX40 agonist ivuxolimab. CDR3 loop: CASSAMPQGSYEQYF. The CDR3 DNA reads TGTGCCAGCAGCGCCATGCCTCAGGGATCCTACGAGCAGTACTTC.